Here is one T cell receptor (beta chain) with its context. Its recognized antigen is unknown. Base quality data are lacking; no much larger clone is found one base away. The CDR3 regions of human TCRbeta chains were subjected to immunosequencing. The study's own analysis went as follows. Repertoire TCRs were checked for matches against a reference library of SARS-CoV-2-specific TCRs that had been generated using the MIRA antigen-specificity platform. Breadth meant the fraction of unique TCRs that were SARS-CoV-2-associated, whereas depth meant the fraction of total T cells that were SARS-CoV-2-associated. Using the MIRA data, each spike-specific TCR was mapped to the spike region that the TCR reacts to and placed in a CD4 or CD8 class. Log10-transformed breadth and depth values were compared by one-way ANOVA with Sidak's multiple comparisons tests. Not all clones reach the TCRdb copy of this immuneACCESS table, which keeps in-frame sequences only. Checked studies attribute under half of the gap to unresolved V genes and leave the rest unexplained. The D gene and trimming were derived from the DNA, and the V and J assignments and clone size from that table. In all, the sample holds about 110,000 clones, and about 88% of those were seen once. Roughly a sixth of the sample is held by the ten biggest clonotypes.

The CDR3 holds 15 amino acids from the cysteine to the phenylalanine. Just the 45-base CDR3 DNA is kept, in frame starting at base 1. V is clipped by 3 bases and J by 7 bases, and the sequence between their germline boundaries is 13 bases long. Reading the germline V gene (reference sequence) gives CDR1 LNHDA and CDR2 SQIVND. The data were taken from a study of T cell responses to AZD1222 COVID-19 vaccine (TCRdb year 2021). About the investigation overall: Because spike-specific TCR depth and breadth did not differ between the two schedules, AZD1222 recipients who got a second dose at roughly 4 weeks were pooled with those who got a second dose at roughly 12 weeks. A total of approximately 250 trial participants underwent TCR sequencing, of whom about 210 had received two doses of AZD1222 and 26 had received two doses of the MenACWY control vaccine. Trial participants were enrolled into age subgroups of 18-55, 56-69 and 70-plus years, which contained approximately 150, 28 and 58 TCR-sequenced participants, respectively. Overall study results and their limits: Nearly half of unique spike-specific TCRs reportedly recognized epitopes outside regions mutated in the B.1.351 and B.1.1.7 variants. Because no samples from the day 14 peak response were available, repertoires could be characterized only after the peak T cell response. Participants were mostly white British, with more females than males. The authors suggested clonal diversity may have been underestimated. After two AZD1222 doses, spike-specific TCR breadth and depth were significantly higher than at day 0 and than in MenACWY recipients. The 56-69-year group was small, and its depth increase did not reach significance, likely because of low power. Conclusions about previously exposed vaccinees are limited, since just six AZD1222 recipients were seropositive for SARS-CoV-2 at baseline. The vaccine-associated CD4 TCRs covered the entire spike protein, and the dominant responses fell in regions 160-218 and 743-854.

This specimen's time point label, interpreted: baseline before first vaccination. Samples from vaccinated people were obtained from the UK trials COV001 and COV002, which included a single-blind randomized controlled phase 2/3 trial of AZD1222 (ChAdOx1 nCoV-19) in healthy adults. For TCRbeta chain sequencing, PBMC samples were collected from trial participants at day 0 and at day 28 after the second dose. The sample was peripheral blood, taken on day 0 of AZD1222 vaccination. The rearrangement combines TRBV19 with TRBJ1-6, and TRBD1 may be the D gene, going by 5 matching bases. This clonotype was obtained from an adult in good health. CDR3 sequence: CASSMGLQANSPLHF. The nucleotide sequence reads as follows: TGTGCCAGTAGTATGGGCCTACAGGCAAATTCACCCCTCCACTTT.